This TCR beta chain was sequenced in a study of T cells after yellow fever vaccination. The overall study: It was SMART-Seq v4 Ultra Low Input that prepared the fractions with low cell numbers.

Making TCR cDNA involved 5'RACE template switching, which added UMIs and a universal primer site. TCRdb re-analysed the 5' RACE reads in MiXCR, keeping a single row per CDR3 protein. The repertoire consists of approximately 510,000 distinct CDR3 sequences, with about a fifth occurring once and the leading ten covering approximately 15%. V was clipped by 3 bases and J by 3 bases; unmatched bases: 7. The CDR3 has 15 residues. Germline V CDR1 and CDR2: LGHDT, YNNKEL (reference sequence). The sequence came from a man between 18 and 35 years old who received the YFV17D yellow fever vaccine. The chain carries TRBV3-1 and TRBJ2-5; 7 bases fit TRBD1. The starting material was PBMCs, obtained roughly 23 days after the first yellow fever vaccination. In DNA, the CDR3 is TGTGCCAGCAGCCAGTTCGGGGACAGCGAAGAGACCCAGTACTTC. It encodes CASSQFGDSEETQYF.